This T cell receptor beta chain came from a study of T-cell memory formation after mild COVID-19. 5'RACE primed at constant segments yielded TCR alpha and TCR beta cDNA libraries bearing sample barcodes and UMIs. TCRdb processed the 5' RACE reads anew with MiXCR; each CDR3 protein has one entry. The table records hundreds of thousands of distinct CDR3 sequences, 25% to 30% of them present only once. This clonotype was detected a few times. The CDR3 covers 16 residues. V lost 0 bases to trimming and J lost 6 bases, with 15 bases between them. CDR1 KGHSH and CDR2 LQKENI come from the germline V gene. The receptor was isolated from an adult woman who had mild COVID-19 (a few samples of this study predate the infection). Cell type and time point are not known. Sequencing was performed on PBMCs or a T cell subset sorted from them (not recorded which). The chain employs TRBV18 and TRBJ2-1; no clear D gene. The CDR3 region has the DNA TGTGCCAGCTCACCACCGTACGGCCCCTCCGGCAATGAGCAGTTCTTC. Amino acid sequence: CASSPPYGPSGNEQFF.